This T cell receptor (beta chain) was observed in a study of B cell selection in AIRE deficiency. General study points: In TCRBV usage, CDR3 length and diversity, patient Tconv and Treg cells matched healthy donors. Of approximately 3,700 shared Treg TCRbeta sequences, over 25% were healthy-only, just over 9% patient-only. Shared Treg sequences had shorter CDR3s, biased toward rearrangements with few non-templated insertions.

In germline, CDR1 is SGDLS, CDR2 YYNGEE. CDR3 length equals 15 residues. Between the trimmed V and J ends, which lost 2 bases and 4 bases, there was a span of 14 bases. Using immunoSEQ multiplex PCR, the repertoire was profiled, and TCRdb retains in-frame clones only, with some absent. The repertoire holds 20,000 to 25,000 clones, with roughly 97% as singletons. Conventional CD4 T cells were sorted as CD4+CD127+ cells. Concerning this clone: The target antigen is unknown.

Sequenced: conventional CD4+ T cells sorted from PBMCs. The chain recombines TRBV9 with TRBJ2-3, with a possible D match to TRBD2 (6 bases). The sequence was obtained from a human donor with AIRE deficiency. CDR3 DNA sequence: TGTGCCAGCAGCGTGAACATAGCGGCCCCAGATACGCAGTATTTT. It yields the protein CASSVNIAAPDTQYF.